The entry below describes one T cell receptor (beta chain). This specimen belongs to a study of OX40 agonist ivuxolimab in advanced cancers. Study information: An agonistic human IgG2 monoclonal antibody against OX40 (CD134) was given. Patients with hepatocellular carcinoma, melanoma, renal cell or head and neck cancer made up the dose-escalation patients.

Sequenced by immunoSEQ multiplex PCR; TCRdb stores in-frame clones only, minus some. Of some 70,000 clones listed, about nine tenths are singletons. CDR1 and CDR2 (germline): SGHVS, FNYEAQ. This CDR3 spans 14 amino acids. V lost 5 bases to trimming and J lost 2 bases, with 13 bases between them. The specimen was CD4+ or CD8+ T cells sorted from blood, collected in a trial of the OX40 agonist ivuxolimab. The receptor was isolated from an adult with an advanced solid tumor such as melanoma, head and neck, liver or kidney cancer. The chain links TRBV7-6 to TRBJ2-7; D ambiguous. The CDR3 DNA follows: TGTGCCAGCAGCCCAGCGAATCGACCCTACGAGCAGTACTTC. The encoded protein is CASSPANRPYEQYF.